This T cell receptor (beta chain) is from a study of CD8+ T cells in alopecia areata. As for the study in general: Treated patients received oral tofacitinib, 5 to 10 mg twice daily.

Per germline, CDR1 SGDLS and CDR2 YYNGEE. V gave up 3 bases and J gave up 1 base; unmatched junction bases: 5. The CDR3 totals 16 residues. A remark on this clone: Its antigen is still unknown.

Study-wide results and limits: Possibly as an HLA-related effect, TCR sharing across patients appeared less clear than in mice.

Following extraction, RNA underwent reverse transcription to cDNA, which served as the sequencing template. The protocol was immunoSEQ multiplex PCR, while the TCRdb copy is restricted to in-frame clones and leaves out a portion. The profile shows 150,000 or so clones, more than 45% of them singletons. This clonotype was sampled from a human donor with alopecia areata. J is TRBJ2-3 and V is TRBV9, with 10 nucleotides matching TRBD2. The sample comprised CD4+ T cells sorted from blood. This CDR3 reads CASSAPGTSGTDTQYF. CDR3 sequence (DNA): TGTGCCAGCAGCGCCCCCGGGACTAGCGGCACAGATACGCAGTATTTT. Combining the CDR3 with reference TRBV9 and TRBJ2-3 gives the whole variable domain DSGVTQTPKHLITATGQRVTLRCSPRSGDLSVYWYQQSLDQGLQFLIQYYNGEERAKGNILERFSAQQFPDLHSELNLSSLELGDSALYFCASSAPGTSGTDTQYFGPGTRLTVL.